This passage covers 5 T cell receptor beta chains from one sample sequenced in a study of control samples from healthy donors and cancer patients. Assay used: immunoSEQ multiplex PCR; TCRdb lists only in-frame clones, some missing. The sample has 45,000 to 60,000 clones, 94% seen once. Sequences were obtained from blood. The receptors were sampled from a man aged 25-45 years in good health.

This sequence joins TRBV4-1 and TRBJ1-5, with a possible D match to TRBD1 (6 bases). Trimming left V 1 base short and J 2 bases short, with 6 bases between. CDR3 size: 14 residues. Looked up from germline, CDR1 is MGHRA and CDR2 is YSYEKL. Here the CDR3 DNA reads TGCGCCAGCAGCCAAGCAGGGGGCAATCAGCCCCAGCATTTT. The encoded protein is CASSQAGGNQPQHF.

J is TRBJ2-5 and V is TRBV18; D is ambiguous. The CDR3 is 16 residues long. Germline lookup yields CDR1 KGHSH and CDR2 LQKENI. V lost 0 bases to trimming and J lost 1 base, with 12 bases between them. The CDR3 reads CASSPPSLGIQETQYF. In nucleotides, the CDR3 is TGTGCCAGCTCACCACCAAGCTTGGGTATCCAAGAGACCCAGTACTTC.

This clone came up once. This chain links TRBV19 with TRBJ2-7; maybe TRBD2 (7 bases). Germline V gene data show CDR1 as LNHDA and CDR2 as SQIVND (reference sequence). This CDR3 is built from 14 residues. The ends were cut back, 5 bases at V and 4 bases at J, with 15 bases in the middle. The CDR3 sequence: CASSPTGRAYEQYF. The CDR3, as DNA: TGTGCCAGTAGTCCAACAGGGAGGGCATACGAGCAGTACTTC.

The rearrangement links TRBV5-1 to TRBJ1-4; 10 bases fit TRBD1. V gave up 4 bases and J gave up 7 bases; unmatched junction bases: 4. The germline V gene encodes CDR1 SGHRS and CDR2 YFSETQ. The CDR3 is 14 residues long. The CDR3 region is CASSLGQGFEKLFF. The CDR3 region has the DNA TGCGCCAGCAGCCTGGGACAGGGGTTTGAAAAACTGTTTTTT.

CDR3 sequence (DNA): TGCGCCAGCAGCTACCTTTCCCGACACCCAACTAACTATGGCTACACCTTC. Translated: CASSYLSRHPTNYGYTF. The chain joins TRBV4-3 to TRBJ1-2; D is undetermined. The germline CDR1 and CDR2 sequences are LGHNA and YSLEER. The CDR3 is 17 amino acids. Trimming left V 5 bases short and J 0 bases short, with 19 bases between.